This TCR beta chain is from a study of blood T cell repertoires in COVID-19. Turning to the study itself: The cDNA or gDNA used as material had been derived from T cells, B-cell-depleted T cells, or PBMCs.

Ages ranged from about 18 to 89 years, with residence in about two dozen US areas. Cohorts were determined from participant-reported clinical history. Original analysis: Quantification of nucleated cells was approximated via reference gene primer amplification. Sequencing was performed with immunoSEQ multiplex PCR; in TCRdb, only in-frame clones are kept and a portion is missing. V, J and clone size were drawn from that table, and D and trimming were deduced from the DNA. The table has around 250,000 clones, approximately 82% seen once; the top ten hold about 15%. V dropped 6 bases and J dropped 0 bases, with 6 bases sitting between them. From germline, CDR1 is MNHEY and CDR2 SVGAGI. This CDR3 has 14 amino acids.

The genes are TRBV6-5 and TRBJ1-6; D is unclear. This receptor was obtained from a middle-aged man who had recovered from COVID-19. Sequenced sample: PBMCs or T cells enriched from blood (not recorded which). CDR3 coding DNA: TGTGCCAGCAGGGGCAGCTCCTATAATTCACCCCTCCACTTT. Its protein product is CASRGSSYNSPLHF.